This T cell receptor (beta chain) stems from a study of T cell repertoires in cytomegalovirus infection (dated by TCRdb to about 2019). As for the study more broadly: Alongside well-studied HLA-B-restricted epitopes, the peptide stimulations were aimed at recently identified HLA-C-restricted CMV epitopes, whose presentation resists viral immunomodulation. Because public TCR beta signatures pointed to carriage of CMV infection together with the matching HLA type, the HLA type of each donor mattered for the analysis.

The germline V gene (reference sequence) supplies CDR1 DFQATT and CDR2 SNEGSKA. V drops 5 bases and J drops 5 bases, leaving 22 bases in between. The CDR3 covers 16 residues, taking in both the cysteine and the phenylalanine. Of the read, only the CDR3 DNA is kept; its 48 bases are in frame from base 1. Overall study results and their limits: The ex vivo response was dominated by HLA-C-restricted CMV-specific TCR beta clonotypes, and the single most frequent clonotype in two of eight donors was supplied by these HLA-C-restricted clonotypes. In both this cohort and an independent approximately 370-donor cohort, the cumulative frequency of public TCR beta family members distinguished carriers of CMV infection plus the relevant HLA type.

Only a few counts were recorded for this clonotype. There is no known antigen for this receptor. Base qualities were left out, and no much larger clone turns up one base away. This specimen's treatment or condition label, interpreted: in vitro stimulation with specific CMV peptide epitopes to enrich CMV-specific T cells. Data came from an Illumina HiSeq 1500. In-frame beta chains were kept once TCRdb had trimmed the public reads at Q25 with fastp and called clones with MiXCR. Each CDR3 protein gets just one entry, which takes the most common genes and DNA from the rows behind it. Across this sample there are some 800,000 distinct CDR3 sequences, with 30% to 35% seen only once. Over 10% of the sample goes to the ten largest clones.

This receptor was taken from a human donor in good health (CMV status not recorded). Some clones in this sample may be carry-over from other donors' samples. The material was cultured CD8+ T cells from PBMCs, obtained from culture after CMV antigen stimulation. The chain links TRBV20-1 with TRBJ1-5; the D gene is not confidently resolved. The bases read TGCAGTGCTGAGAAATACCCTAGGTTGGCTTATCAGCCCCAGCATTTT. The translation is CSAEKYPRLAYQPQHF.